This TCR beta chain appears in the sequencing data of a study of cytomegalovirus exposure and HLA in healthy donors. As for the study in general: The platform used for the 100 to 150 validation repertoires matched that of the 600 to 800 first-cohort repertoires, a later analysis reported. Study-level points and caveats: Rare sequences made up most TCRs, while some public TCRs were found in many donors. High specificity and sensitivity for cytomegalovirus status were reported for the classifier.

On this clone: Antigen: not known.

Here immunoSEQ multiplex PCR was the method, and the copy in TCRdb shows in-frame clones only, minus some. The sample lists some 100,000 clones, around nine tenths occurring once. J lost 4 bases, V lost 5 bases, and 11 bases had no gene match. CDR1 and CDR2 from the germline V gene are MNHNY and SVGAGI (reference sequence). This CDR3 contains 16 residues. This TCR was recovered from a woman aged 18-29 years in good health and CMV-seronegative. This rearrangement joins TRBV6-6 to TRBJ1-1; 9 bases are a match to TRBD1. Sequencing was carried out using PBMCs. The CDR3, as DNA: TGTGCCAGCAGTCTAAGGACAGGGGCGGTTTTCACTGAAGCTTTCTTT. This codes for CASSLRTGAVFTEAFF.